This T cell receptor (beta chain) was recorded in a study of blood T cell repertoires in COVID-19. Whole-study context: T cells, B-cell-depleted T cells, or PBMCs supplied cDNA or gDNA.

Enrolled through a virtual design, the participants were between 18 and 89 years of age and came from about two dozen US areas. Donors were grouped by their self-reported clinical history. Germline CDR1 is SGHAT and CDR2 is FQNNGV. CDR3 length: 16 amino acids. V dropped 1 base and J dropped 2; count of bases not matched to a gene: 7. Only in-frame clones appear in the TCRdb table, and some are missing; sequencing was by immunoSEQ multiplex PCR. Of 360,000 or so clones in the sample, about 90% are singletons; the top ten hold over 1%. This clone was observed a single time. This TCR came from a woman aged 25 to 39 who had been exposed to COVID-19. The sequenced material came from PBMCs or T cells enriched from blood (not recorded which). V is TRBV11-2 and J is TRBJ1-2; the match to TRBD1 covers 7 bases. The CDR3 nucleotides are TGTGCCAGCAGCTTAGGATGGGACAGACAAAACTATGGCTACACCTTC. Translating it yields CASSLGWDRQNYGYTF.